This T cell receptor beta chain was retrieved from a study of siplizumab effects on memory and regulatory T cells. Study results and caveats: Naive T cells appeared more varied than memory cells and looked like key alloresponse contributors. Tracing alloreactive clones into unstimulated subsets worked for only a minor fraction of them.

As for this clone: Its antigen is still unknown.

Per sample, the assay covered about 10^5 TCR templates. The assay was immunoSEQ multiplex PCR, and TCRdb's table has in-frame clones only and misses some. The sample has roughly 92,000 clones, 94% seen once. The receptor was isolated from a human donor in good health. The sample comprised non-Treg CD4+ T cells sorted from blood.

This CDR3 reads CASTRGTTNYGYTF. The CDR3 DNA reads as TGTGCCAGCACGCGGGGGACAACTAACTATGGCTACACCTTC. This chain uses TRBV2 with TRBJ1-2; the D gene is possibly TRBD1 (6 bases). The germline V gene encodes CDR1 SNHLY and CDR2 FYNNEI. This CDR3 contains 14 residues. Trimming removed 7 bases from V and 0 bases from J, with 12 bases in between.